What follows is one T cell receptor beta chain and its context. This specimen belongs to a study of shared T cell receptors in the human thymus. Measured with immunoSEQ multiplex PCR; TCRdb has only the in-frame clones, and not every one. The table records around 730,000 clones, 80% to 90% of them present only once. CDR3 length equals 12 residues. Germline values: CDR1 SGHKS, CDR2 YYEKEE (reference sequence). V lost 3 bases and J lost 15, with 16 bases in between. The same data also went into a second study, on human thymus T cells.

This chain joins TRBV5-5 and TRBJ2-1; TRBD1 might be the D (6 bases). What was sequenced was thymocytes. The sequence was collected from a girl in the first two years of life with a congenital heart defect. The CDR3 protein is CASSWDTRTGFF. CDR3 sequence (DNA): TGTGCCAGCAGCTGGGACACACGGACGGGGTTCTTC.